This T cell receptor (beta chain) comes out of a study of blood T cell repertoires in COVID-19 (dated by TCRdb to 2019 to 2021). Turning to the overall study: Collaborator samples came from the United States, Italy and Spain and covered acute and convalescent phases of COVID-19. Subjects who had been exposed to COVID-19, were actively infected with it, or had recovered from it provided the deeply sampled blood TCRbeta repertoires that made up the dataset. Nearly every sample came with metadata listing a de-identified subject ID, COVID-19 status, age in years and sex. Where available, HLA class I and class II types were obtained from metadata supplied by the sample provider rather than from assay-based typing. The material from the prospective study consisted of cDNA or gDNA derived from T cells, B-cell-depleted T cells, or PBMCs. Samples were obtained from the ongoing ImmuneRACE study (first 160 participants) and from 1,200 or so subjects provided by 6 global collaborators. A freely available public database, intended as a resource for researchers studying the immune response to SARS-CoV-2, is where the repertoires were released. On the study overall, not on this receptor specifically: How much clinical and demographic metadata was included differed by source and by participant, and the metadata was provided uncurated.

Concerning this clone: The specificity of this receptor is unknown. No base qualities exist here, and no much larger clone lies one base off it. Other DNA variants within this sample encode the same CDR3.

Enrolling through a virtual design, the prospective study's participants ranged in age from roughly 18 to 90 years and lived across roughly 24 United States geographic areas. In the prospective study, participants were assigned to cohorts based on the clinical history participants reported in a screening survey and a study questionnaire. Recovered participants in ImmuneRACE Cohort 3 were defined by two consecutive negative NP/OP PCR tests, clearance by a healthcare professional, or resolution of symptoms. Mobile phlebotomists in the prospective study collected whole blood, serum and a nasopharyngeal or oropharyngeal swab from every participant. Prospective study participants could optionally give additional blood draws and questionnaires over an approximately two-month period. Before DNA extraction, prospective study blood samples were shipped either frozen or at room temperature. The germline ends are 6 bases apart after V is trimmed by 6 bases and J by 3 bases. Including cysteine and phenylalanine, the CDR3 has 11 amino acids. The CDR3 DNA has 33 bases and is translated from base 1.

The immunoSEQ Assay, a bias-controlled multiplex PCR, was used to amplify TCRbeta CDR3 regions from genomic DNA. In the authors' own workflow: Within the assay, amplification of reference gene primers was used to estimate how many nucleated cells each sample contained. To quantify the absolute abundance of each unique TCRbeta CDR3 rearrangement, sequence reads were collapsed and filtered. Productive Simpson clonality was computed per sample as the square root of Simpson's diversity index over productive rearrangements. This is the immuneACCESS table as TCRdb keeps it, with only in-frame sequences that have V and J called. A part of the clones is gone; compared with another copy, unresolved V genes explain less than half, and the rest is unexplained. V, J and clone size reflect that table, while D and trimming were determined from the DNA. The table for this sample lists some 390,000 clones; about 90% of them were counted only once. Together, the top ten hold 1.5% to 2% of the sample.

The clonotype was recovered from a woman in her 30s who had recovered from COVID-19. Sequences were obtained from PBMCs or T cells enriched from blood (not recorded which). The chain is assembled from TRBV12-3 or TRBV12-4 and TRBJ2-7, with an unclear D gene assignment. The DNA is as follows: TGTGCCAGCAGCTCCAGCTACGAGCAGTACTTC. This is translated as CASSSSYEQYF.